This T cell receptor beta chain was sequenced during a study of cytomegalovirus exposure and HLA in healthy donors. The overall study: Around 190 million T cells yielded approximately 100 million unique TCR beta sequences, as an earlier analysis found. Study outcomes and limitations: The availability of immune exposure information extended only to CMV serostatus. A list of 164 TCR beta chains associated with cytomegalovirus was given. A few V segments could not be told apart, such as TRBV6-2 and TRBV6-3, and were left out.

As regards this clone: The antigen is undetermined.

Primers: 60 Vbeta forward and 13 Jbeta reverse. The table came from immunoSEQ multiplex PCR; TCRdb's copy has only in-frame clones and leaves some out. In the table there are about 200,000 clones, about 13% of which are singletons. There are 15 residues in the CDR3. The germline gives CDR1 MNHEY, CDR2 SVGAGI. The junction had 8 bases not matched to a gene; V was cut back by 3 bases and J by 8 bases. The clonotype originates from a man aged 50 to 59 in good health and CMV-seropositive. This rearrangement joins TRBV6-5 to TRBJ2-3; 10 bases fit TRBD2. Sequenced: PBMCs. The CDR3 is CASSYPSGGASTQYF. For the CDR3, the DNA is TGTGCCAGCAGTTATCCGAGCGGGGGGGCATCTACGCAGTATTTT.